This T cell receptor beta chain is from a study of blood T cell repertoires in COVID-19. Background on the study: The United States, Italy and Spain provided the acute and convalescent COVID-19 samples.

Sequencing was performed with immunoSEQ multiplex PCR; in TCRdb, only in-frame clones are kept and a portion is missing. The sample carries tens of thousands of clones, around four fifths recorded once. The CDR3 consists of 16 residues. The germline gives CDR1 LGHNA, CDR2 YSLEER. Losses at the gene ends were 3 bases for V and 2 bases for J; bases not matched to a gene: 2. The source material was peripheral blood. This chain links TRBV4-3 with TRBJ2-3, with 13 bases lining up with TRBD2. This sequence originates from a woman between 65 and 79 years old with active or convalescent COVID-19. The CDR3 loop is CASSQTSGGTTDTQYF. CDR3 sequence (DNA): TGCGCCAGCAGCCAGACTAGCGGGGGGACCACAGATACGCAGTATTTT.